This entry lists 31 T cell receptor beta chains sequenced from one sample in a study of CD8+ T cells in alopecia areata. The pooled cutaneous lymph node cells were sorted using several markers (CD4, CD8alpha, NKG2D, NKG2ACE and others). As the sequencing template, cDNA was produced by extracting RNA and reverse transcribing it. The assay was immunoSEQ multiplex PCR, and TCRdb's table has in-frame clones only and misses some. There are about 300,000 clones in the sample, none observed a single time. Sequencing was performed on CD4+ T cells sorted from a lymph node. The origin of the receptors is a C3H/HeJ mouse with alopecia areata. MHC haplotype of the mouse line: H2-k.

For this clone: Gene names are the mouse ones. The CDR3 goes on 4 residues after the read ends, and that part is filled in from the germline J gene. The chain joins TRBV13-1 to TRBJ2-1; 12 bases line up with TRBD2. Germline assignment: CDR1 NSHNY and CDR2 SYGAGN. V was pared by 3 bases and J by 5 bases, with 3 bases of the junction left unmatched. The length of the CDR3 is 15 residues. The CDR3 loop reads CASSGTGGVNAEQFF. The CDR3 bases that were read are TGTGCCAGCAGTGGGACTGGGGGGGTCAATGCT.

This clone was seen only a few times. Gene names are the mouse ones. The read stops 4 residues short of the end of the CDR3; the missing end is completed from the germline J gene. The V call is TRBV1, the J call TRBJ2-5, with TRBD1 matching over 7 bases. There are 14 residues in the CDR3. CDR1 is NSQYPW, CDR2 LRSPGD, per germline (reference sequence). The CDR3 DNA, read in part, is TGCACCTGCAGTGAGACAGGGATCTTGGAC. Amino acids: CTCSETGILD. Given in full, the CDR3 is CTCSETGILDTQYF.

This clone showed up just a few times. Gene names are mouse gene names. The CDR3 goes on 4 residues after the read ends, and that part is filled in from the germline J gene. Additional DNA sequences in this sample encode the identical CDR3. This chain uses TRBV12-1 with TRBJ2-3, with 7 nucleotides matching TRBD1. V lost 2 bases, J lost 0 bases, and 4 bases stayed unmatched. The germline gives CDR1 SGHSN, CDR2 HYEKVE. The CDR3 contains 15 residues. CDR3 sequence reads: CASSPTGSSAETLYF. The covered CDR3 bases are TGTGCCAGCTCTCCGACAGGGTCTAGTGCAGAA.

This clone came up a few times. Genes and germline come from the mouse. The DNA ends 4 residues before the CDR3 does, and the rest of the CDR3 is filled in from the germline J gene. This chain joins TRBV17 and TRBJ2-3; 7 bases line up with TRBD2. Germline V gives CDR1 MNHDT, CDR2 YYDKIL. The CDR3 totals 16 residues. V gave up 1 base and J gave up 0 bases; unmatched junction bases: 4. This chain's CDR3 is CASSRGAGGSAETLYF. The sequenced part of the CDR3 DNA is TGTGCTAGCAGTAGAGGGGCTGGGGGTAGTGCAGAA.

This clone was detected a few times. The gene names given are mouse names. The observed sequence ends 4 residues before the CDR3 terminus, with the missing tail filled in from the germline J gene. This chain uses TRBV13-3 with TRBJ1-1; the D gene is possibly TRBD1 (5 bases). The CDR3 is 12 residues long. Per germline, CDR1 NNHDY and CDR2 SYVADS. The part of the CDR3 DNA that was read is TGTGCCAGCAGTGACTGGACACCA. Translation gives CASSDWTP. The CDR3 reads in full as CASSDWTPEVFF.

This clone was picked up many times. These gene names are mouse names. The read comes to an end 4 residues before the CDR3 does, leaving the germline J gene to fill in the end. V usage is TRBV17 and J usage is TRBJ2-2, with 7 bases fitting TRBD1. Germline CDR1 and CDR2: MNHDT and YYDKIL. Unmatched junction bases numbered 4, after V lost 6 bases and J lost 0 bases. This CDR3 comprises 15 residues. Partial CDR3 DNA: TGTGCTAGCAGAGGGACAGAAGCAAACACCGGG. Protein: CASRGTEANTG. The full CDR3 reads CASRGTEANTGQLYF.

Remarks on this clone: Mouse names are used for the genes. The observed sequence ends 4 residues before the CDR3 terminus, with the missing tail filled in from the germline J gene. This chain joins TRBV2 and TRBJ2-2; D gene uncertain. The CDR3 sequence is 16 residues long. Trimming removed 1 base at V and 2 bases at J, with 11 bases between. Germline V lookup: CDR1 LGHNA, CDR2 YSYQKL. The part of the CDR3 DNA that was read is TGTGCCAGCAGCCAAGTTAGTCGCAGCAACACCGGG. It is translated as CASSQVSRSNTG. The entire CDR3 sequence reads CASSQVSRSNTGQLYF.

Note on this clone: Gene names follow the mouse nomenclature. The CDR3 is cut off 4 residues early in the read; its end comes from the germline J gene. Within the sample, other DNA sequences also encode this same CDR3. This chain links TRBV5 with TRBJ2-1; 10 nucleotides agree with TRBD2. V lost 0 bases and J lost 5; bases outside the gene matches: 1. The CDR3 length is 15 residues. Germline V CDR1 and CDR2: LGHNA, YNLKQL (reference sequence). CDR3 bases read: TGTGCCAGCAGCCAAGAGGGGACTGGGGATGCT. This sequence encodes CASSQEGTGDA. The full CDR3 protein is CASSQEGTGDAEQFF.

Only a few counts were recorded for this clone. Gene names refer to mouse genes. The sequence runs out 4 residues before the end of the CDR3; the remainder is reconstructed from the germline J gene. The chain recombines TRBV31 with TRBJ1-1; 8 nucleotides align to TRBD1. With V trimmed by 3 bases and J by 0 bases, 3 bases remained unmatched. Germline assignment: CDR1 GKSSPN and CDR2 SITVG. The CDR3 runs 14 residues. CDR3 protein: CAWSSGQANTEVFF. The part of the CDR3 DNA that was read is TGTGCCTGGAGCTCGGGACAGGCAAACACA.

This clone has only a few counts. Genes and germline are mouse. The read falls 4 residues short of the CDR3 end, and the missing part is taken from the germline J gene. V usage is TRBV19 and J usage is TRBJ2-7, with 8 bases fitting TRBD2. The CDR3 is made up of 14 amino acids. Germline V CDR1 and CDR2: FNHDT, SITEND (reference sequence). CDR3 protein: CASSPGGRDYEQYF. CDR3 bases read: TGTGCCAGCAGCCCGGGGGGGCGGGATTAT. Variable domain in full (rest from reference TRBV19 and TRBJ2-7): GGIITQTPKFLIGQEGQKLTLKCQQNFNHDTMYWYRQDSGKGLRLIYYSITENDLQKGDLSEGYDASREKKSSFSLTVTSAQKNEMAVFLCASSPGGRDYEQYFGPGTRLTVL.

The sample holds a few counts of this clone. Germline and genes here are mouse. The read stops 4 residues short of the end of the CDR3; the missing end is completed from the germline J gene. The chain uses TRBV14 and TRBJ2-5, with TRBD2 matching 7 bases. Germline trimming cut 2 bases from V and 1 base from J; bases unmatched to any gene: 1. The V gene's germline CDR1 is SGHDT and CDR2 FRDEAV. The CDR3 sequence is 14 residues long. The CDR3 bases that were read are TGTGCCAGCAGTTTTCTGGGGGACCAAGAC. This encodes CASSFLGDQD. In full, the CDR3 reads CASSFLGDQDTQYF.

This clone was seen a handful of times. The gene names given are mouse names. The DNA ends 4 residues before the CDR3 does, and the rest of the CDR3 is filled in from the germline J gene. The rearrangement uses TRBV5 and TRBJ2-5, with a possible D match to TRBD2 (6 bases). The germline gives CDR1 LGHNA, CDR2 YNLKQL (reference sequence). CDR3 length equals 15 residues. CDR3 amino acids: CASSQEAWGTDTQYF. The CDR3 bases that were read are TGTGCCAGCAGCCAAGAGGCCTGGGGAACAGAC.

Notes on this clone: Mouse names are used for the genes. The read finishes 4 residues shy of the CDR3 end, and the germline J gene is used to complete it. Other DNA sequences in this specimen translate into the identical CDR3. The chain is built from TRBV1 and TRBJ2-3; the D is unclear. Germline CDR1 NSQYPW, CDR2 LRSPGD (reference sequence). V was cut by 0 bases and J by 0 bases, with 7 bases left in between. The CDR3 is 15 residues long. The part of the CDR3 DNA that was read is TGCACCTGCAGTGCAGATCAAACTAGTGCAGAA. The encoded protein is CTCSADQTSAE. The entire CDR3 reads CTCSADQTSAETLYF.

This clone was seen a handful of times. Germline and genes: mouse. The read gets to within 4 residues of the CDR3 end, and the germline J gene fills in the rest. The rearrangement uses TRBV29 and TRBJ2-4, with a weak D call TRBD1 (5 bases). The germline CDR1 and CDR2 sequences are MSHET and SYDVDS. This CDR3 has 13 residues. CDR3 DNA, as far as it was read: TGTGCTAGCAGTTTCGGCAGGGAAAAC. Protein sequence: CASSFGREN. Given in full, the CDR3 is CASSFGRENTLYF.

This clone has a handful of counts. The gene names given are mouse names. The read finishes 4 residues shy of the CDR3 end, and the germline J gene is used to complete it. This chain uses TRBV1 with TRBJ2-5; TRBD2 aligns across 11 bases. The CDR3 runs 13 residues. Germline CDR1 and CDR2: NSQYPW and LRSPGD (reference sequence). CDR3 DNA (partial): TGCACCTGCAGGGGACTGGGGGAAGAC. Its protein product is CTCRGLGED. The whole CDR3 region reads CTCRGLGEDTQYF.

This clone was seen a few times. Germline and genes: mouse. Read sequence stops 4 residues before the CDR3 end, and the germline J gene provides the missing end. Other DNA sequences in this sample translate to the same CDR3. This chain joins TRBV17 and TRBJ1-1; tentative D call: TRBD1 (5 bases). Germline V lookup: CDR1 MNHDT, CDR2 YYDKIL. The CDR3 consists of 13 residues. Trimming pared 1 base from V and 3 bases from J, leaving 6 bases between. The CDR3 spells CASSRGGDTEVFF. CDR3 DNA (partial): TGTGCTAGCAGTAGAGGAGGGGACACA.

This clone was recorded many times. Mouse germline and gene names are used. The read ends 4 residues before the CDR3 terminus; that terminus is restored from the germline J gene. The chain couples TRBV1 to TRBJ2-3; 7 bases line up with TRBD1. CDR3 length: 15 amino acids. CDR1 NSQYPW and CDR2 LRSPGD come from the germline V gene (reference sequence). The V and J ends lost 4 bases and 0 bases, in that order; junction bases with no gene match: 4. CDR3 bases read: TGCACCTGCAGTGATGGGACAGCTAGTGCAGAA. This encodes CTCSDGTASAE. The entire CDR3 protein reads CTCSDGTASAETLYF.

This clone was counted only a few times. The genes are named according to mouse. The DNA ends 4 residues before the CDR3 does, and the rest of the CDR3 is filled in from the germline J gene. V gene TRBV17 combines with J gene TRBJ2-2; 12 nucleotides match TRBD1. Per the germline V gene, CDR1 is MNHDT and CDR2 is YYDKIL. The J segment lost 3 bases and the V segment lost 1 base, leaving 9 bases of the junction unmatched. This CDR3 has 19 amino acids. The sequenced part of the CDR3 DNA is TGTGCTAGCAGTAGAGCCGCCCCGGGACAGGGGGCTCACACCGGG. Translating it yields CASSRAAPGQGAHTG. The whole CDR3 reads CASSRAAPGQGAHTGQLYF. The full variable domain, completed using reference TRBV17 and TRBJ2-2, is DTTVKQNPRYKLARVGKPVNLICSQTMNHDTMYWYQKKPNQAPKLLLFYYDKILNREADTFEKFQSSRPNNSFCSLYIGSAGLEYSAMYLCASSRAAPGQGAHTGQLYFGEGSKLTVL.

This clone was detected only a few times. Genes and germline are mouse. The read gets to within 4 residues of the CDR3 end, and the germline J gene fills in the rest. V is TRBV13-1 and J is TRBJ2-5; 10 positions agree with TRBD2. The CDR3 is made up of 14 amino acids. From germline, CDR1 is NSHNY and CDR2 SYGAGN. CDR3 protein: CASSSGGAGDTQYF. Incomplete CDR3 DNA: TGTGCCAGCAGTTCTGGGGGGGCGGGAGAC.

For this clone: Genes and germline are mouse. The read is 4 residues too short to cover the CDR3 end, so that end is filled in from the germline J gene. Other DNA sequences in the same sample also yield this CDR3. This chain connects TRBV5 to TRBJ2-7, with 9 bases that match TRBD2. The CDR3 sequence is 15 residues long. Unmatched junction bases numbered 1, after V lost 0 bases and J lost 1 base. CDR1 and CDR2 from the germline V gene are LGHNA and YNLKQL (reference sequence). Incomplete CDR3 DNA: TGTGCCAGCAGCCAAGAGGGGACTGGGTCCTAT. Translating gives CASSQEGTGSY. The entire CDR3 protein is CASSQEGTGSYEQYF.

Details on this clone: The genes and germline here are from mouse. The read ends 4 residues early relative to the CDR3; the germline J gene fills the gap. This chain uses TRBV13-1 with TRBJ2-2; tentatively, D is TRBD2 (5 bases). Germline CDR1 and CDR2: NSHNY and SYGAGN. V lost 0 bases and J 0 bases, leaving 9 bases between the germline ends. This CDR3 comprises 16 residues. Incomplete CDR3 DNA: TGTGCCAGCAGTGATGCCTGGGAGGCAAACACCGGG. Its protein is CASSDAWEANTG. The whole CDR3 sequence is CASSDAWEANTGQLYF.

This clone was observed a few times. Gene names are the mouse ones. CDR3 sequence: CASSQENWGKDTQYF. The sequenced CDR3 bases are TGTGCCAGCAGCCAAGAAAACTGGGGCAAAGAC. The V call is TRBV5, the J call TRBJ2-5; 7 bases fit TRBD2. The CDR3 goes on 4 residues after the read ends, and that part is filled in from the germline J gene. Per germline, CDR1 LGHNA and CDR2 YNLKQL (reference sequence). This CDR3 is 15 amino acids long.

To note about this clone: The genes and germline here are from mouse. The read comes to an end 4 residues before the CDR3 does, leaving the germline J gene to fill in the end. This chain uses TRBV13-2 with TRBJ2-2; D ambiguous. CDR1 is NNHNN and CDR2 is SYGAGS in the germline V gene (reference sequence). V lost 0 bases and J lost 2, with 5 bases in between. This CDR3 has 14 amino acids. The CDR3 here is CASGDGRNTGQLYF. CDR3 DNA, as far as it was read: TGTGCCAGCGGTGATGGTCGTAACACCGGG.

This clone was observed a handful of times. Gene names and germline match the mouse. Sequencing ends 4 residues short of the CDR3 end; the germline J gene provides the rest. The chain recombines TRBV1 with TRBJ2-7; TRBD1 matches 8 bases. The junction had 1 base not matched to a gene; V was cut back by 1 base and J by 2 bases. CDR3 length: 14 residues. CDR1 NSQYPW and CDR2 LRSPGD come from the germline V gene (reference sequence). The CDR3 sequence: CTCSAGTGTYEQYF. The sequenced CDR3 bases are TGCACCTGCAGTGCAGGGACAGGGACCTAT.

This clone was counted a few times. Gene names are the mouse ones. The read stops 4 residues short of the end of the CDR3; the missing end is completed from the germline J gene. This rearrangement joins TRBV19 to TRBJ2-3; 8 bases align to TRBD2. Germline V gives CDR1 FNHDT, CDR2 SITEND (reference sequence). V was clipped by 2 bases and J by 2 bases; unmatched bases: 4. The CDR3 sequence is 15 residues long. Partial CDR3 DNA: TGTGCCAGCAGTATCCCTGGGGGGACTGCAGAA. Translation: CASSIPGGTAE. The whole CDR3 protein reads CASSIPGGTAETLYF.

This clone was observed a few times. Mouse germline and gene names are used. CDR3 protein: CTCSAQGTEDTQYF. The CDR3 bases that were read are TGCACCTGCAGTGCACAGGGGACGGAAGAC. J is TRBJ2-5 and V is TRBV1; a possible D gene is TRBD1 (6 bases). The CDR3 goes on 4 residues after the read ends, and that part is filled in from the germline J gene. The CDR3 contains 14 residues. Germline CDR1 NSQYPW, CDR2 LRSPGD (reference sequence).

This clone was seen only a few times. Mouse gene names apply. Read data end 4 residues before the CDR3 end; the end is taken from the germline J gene. The chain carries TRBV19 and TRBJ2-7, with D perhaps matching TRBD1 (5 bases). Germline assignment: CDR1 FNHDT and CDR2 SITEND (reference sequence). Trimming cost V 8 bases and J 3 bases, with 12 bases left between them. This CDR3 region has 12 residues. CDR3 DNA, as far as it was read: TGTGCCAGAATAGGCGACAGCTAT. It yields the protein CARIGDSY. The full CDR3 is CARIGDSYEQYF.

As to this clone: Possible read error: a much larger clone is one base away. The genes are named according to mouse. The CDR3 is cut off 4 residues early in the read; its end comes from the germline J gene. The same CDR3 also results from other DNA sequences found in this sample. V gene TRBV1 combines with J gene TRBJ2-2; D is ambiguous. Germline V gene sequence: CDR1 NSQYPW, CDR2 LRSPGD (reference sequence). V was clipped by 2 bases and J by 1 base, with 5 bases between them. This CDR3 is 14 amino acids long. The CDR3 reads CTCSANRNTGQLYF. The sequenced part of the CDR3 DNA is TGCACCTGCAGTGCAAACAGAAACACCGGG.

A remark on this clone: Mouse gene names and germline throughout. The sequence runs out 4 residues before the end of the CDR3; the remainder is reconstructed from the germline J gene. The chain couples TRBV13-1 to TRBJ2-3; D perhaps matches TRBD1 (6 bases). From germline, CDR1 is NSHNY and CDR2 SYGAGN. V was pared by 6 bases and J by 0 bases, with 11 bases between. The CDR3 covers 14 residues. The sequenced part of the CDR3 DNA is TGTGCCAGCAAACGGGACACTAGTGCAGAA. Encoded protein: CASKRDTSAE. The entire CDR3 reads CASKRDTSAETLYF.

With respect to this clone: Gene names and germline match the mouse. The read ends 4 residues before the CDR3 terminus; that terminus is restored from the germline J gene. This rearrangement joins TRBV13-3 to TRBJ2-7, with D unresolved. The V gene's germline CDR1 is NNHDY and CDR2 SYVADS. The CDR3 is made up of 12 amino acids. The CDR3 region is CASSDLEYEQYF. The part of the CDR3 DNA that was read is TGTGCCAGCAGTGATCTGGAATAT.

Concerning this clone: Gene names are the mouse ones. The read falls 4 residues short of the CDR3 end, and the missing part is taken from the germline J gene. Other DNA sequences from this sample encode an identical CDR3 as well. The rearrangement links TRBV17 to TRBJ2-3; D remains unclear. From germline, CDR1 is MNHDT and CDR2 YYDKIL. Between the trimmed V and J ends, which lost 6 bases and 0 bases, there was a span of 4 bases. This CDR3 comprises 12 residues. CDR3 protein: CASRTSAETLYF. The sequenced CDR3 bases are TGTGCTAGCAGAACTAGTGCAGAA.